This TCR beta chain was recovered during a study of cytomegalovirus exposure and HLA in healthy donors. Germline CDR1 reads KGHSH; CDR2 reads LQKENI. The CDR3 loop spans 13 amino acids. V was pared by 1 base and J by 10 bases, with 4 bases of the junction left unmatched. Data came from immunoSEQ multiplex PCR; TCRdb stores just in-frame clones and leaves some out. The sample has about 140,000 clones; about 86% are singletons. This clonotype was sampled from a young man in good health and CMV-seronegative. Sequenced material: PBMCs. The chain uses TRBV18 and TRBJ1-5; 7 nucleotides align to TRBD1. The CDR3 spells CASSPRDRIPQHF. CDR3 nucleotides: TGTGCCAGCTCACCACGGGACAGAATTCCCCAGCATTTT.